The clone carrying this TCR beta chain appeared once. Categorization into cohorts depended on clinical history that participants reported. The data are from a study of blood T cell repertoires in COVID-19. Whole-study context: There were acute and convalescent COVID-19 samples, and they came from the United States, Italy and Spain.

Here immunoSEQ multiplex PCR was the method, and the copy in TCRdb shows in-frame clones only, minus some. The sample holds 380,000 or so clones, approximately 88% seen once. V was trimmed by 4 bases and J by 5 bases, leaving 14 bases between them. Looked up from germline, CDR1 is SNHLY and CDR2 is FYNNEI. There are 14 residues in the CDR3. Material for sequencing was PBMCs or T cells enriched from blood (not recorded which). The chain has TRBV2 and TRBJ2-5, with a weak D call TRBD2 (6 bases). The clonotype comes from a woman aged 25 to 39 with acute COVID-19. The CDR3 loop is CASSGGGVRETQYF. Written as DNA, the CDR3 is TGTGCCAGCAGTGGCGGAGGGGTTAGGGAGACCCAGTACTTC.